The rows below give T cell receptor beta chains drawn from one sample of a study of beta chain features in type 1 diabetes. TCRdb's table, derived via immunoSEQ multiplex PCR, lists solely in-frame clones and lacks some. The table lists hundreds of thousands of clones, around 15% of them singletons. Sequencing was done on a sample of central memory CD4+ T cells from blood. The receptors were sampled from a man aged 25-40 years in good health. Both conserved end residues are part of each CDR3. D genes are given only for firm matches. Clone size, where shown, is once, few, many, or a class for clones that have expanded.

size	V	J	D	CDR3	DNA
.	TRBV5-1	TRBJ2-3	TRBD2	CASSRTMTSGRPIDADTQYF	TGCGCCAGCAGCCGGACTATGACTAGCGGGAGACCAATTGACGCAGATACGCAGTATTTT
few	TRBV4-1	TRBJ1-5	.	CASSQADLSNQPQHF	TGCGCCAGCAGCCAGGCCGACCTTAGCAATCAGCCCCAGCATTTT
.	TRBV10-3	TRBJ1-1	.	CAISDAAEAFF	TGTGCCATCAGTGATGCCGCTGAAGCTTTCTTT
.	TRBV4-1	TRBJ1-3	.	CASSQVPLGRSSGNTIYF	TGCGCCAGCAGCCAAGTCCCTTTGGGCAGGTCCTCTGGAAACACCATATATTTT
.	TRBV5-1	TRBJ1-6	.	CASSLGSRRDYAPLHF	TGCGCCAGCAGCTTGGGGTCGCGCAGGGACTACGCACCCCTCCACTTT
.	TRBV28	TRBJ2-5	TRBD1	CASSQTGGFGTQYF	TGTGCCAGCAGCCAGACAGGGGGCTTCGGCACCCAGTACTTC
.	TRBV4-3	TRBJ1-1	.	CASSQEMGVNTEAFF	TGCGCCAGCAGCCAAGAAATGGGAGTTAACACTGAAGCTTTCTTT
.	TRBV29-1	TRBJ1-2	.	CSVEWGANYGYTF	TGCAGCGTTGAATGGGGGGCAAACTATGGCTACACCTTC
.	TRBV5-4	TRBJ1-5	.	CASSLGEGTQPQHF	TGTGCCAGCAGCTTGGGTGAGGGGACTCAGCCCCAGCATTTT
few	TRBV10-3	TRBJ2-1	.	CAISPDYSYNEQFF	TGTGCCATCTCCCCGGACTACTCCTACAATGAGCAGTTCTTC
many	TRBV4-3	TRBJ1-2	.	CASSQGRGYTF	TGCGCCAGCAGCCAGGGACGGGGCTACACCTTC